The clone carrying this TCR beta chain appeared a few times. The data are from a study of CD8 T cells in Susac syndrome. Per the germline V gene, CDR1 is SGDLS and CDR2 is YYNGEE. CDR3 length: 14 amino acids. Trimming cost V 0 bases and J 5 bases, with 11 bases left between them. RNA, at roughly 0.45 to 1 ug, was reverse transcribed with random hexamers. An immunoSEQ multiplex PCR generated amplified TCR beta CDR3 products spanning 54 Vbeta and 13 Jbeta. Each CDR3 protein is one row after TCRdb ran MiXCR on the immunoSEQ multiplex PCR reads. The sample gives 84,000 or so distinct CDR3 sequences, 96% of which show up once; 0.41% is in the top ten.

The receptor was isolated from a human donor with Susac syndrome. Sequencing was performed on CD8+ T cells from PBMCs. The J gene is TRBJ2-5, the V gene TRBV9; TRBD2 is a possible D gene (6 bases). CDR3 sequence reads: CASSVAGGEETQYF. The CDR3, as DNA: TGTGCCAGCAGCGTAGCGGGCGGGGAGGAGACCCAGTACTTC.